Below, 14 T cell receptor beta chains from the same sample are listed, as sequenced in a study of type 1 regulatory T cells. Using its own MiXCR run on the reads, TCRdb lists one record per CDR3 protein. The sample records about 62,000 distinct CDR3 sequences, roughly two thirds being singletons. For these receptors, no antigen is known. Sequencing was done on a sample of cultured non-Tr1 T cells, either the whole culture or a sorted T cell fraction (not recorded which). These receptor sequences come from a human donor in good health.

This rearrangement joins TRBV7-9 to TRBJ2-5, with 7 bases aligning to TRBD2. This CDR3 spans 13 amino acids. The germline CDR1 and CDR2 sequences are SEHNR and FQNEAQ (reference sequence). Trimming took 2 bases from V and 7 from J; bases not matched to a gene: 4. The CDR3 is CASSLPAGLTQYF. The DNA of the CDR3 is TGTGCCAGCAGCTTACCAGCGGGACTGACCCAGTACTTC.

The rearrangement links TRBV19 to TRBJ2-1; possibly TRBD2 for D (5 bases). Germline V gene data show CDR1 as LNHDA and CDR2 as SQIVND (reference sequence). The CDR3 loop spans 16 amino acids. V was cut by 2 bases and J by 1 base, with 12 bases left in between. For the CDR3, the DNA is TGTGCCAGTAGTATACGGGGAACTAGTTCCTACAATGAGCAGTTCTTC. Encoded protein: CASSIRGTSSYNEQFF.

The chain uses TRBV18 and TRBJ2-1, with 8 bases lining up with TRBD2. Trimming took 8 bases from V and 3 from J; bases not matched to a gene: 9. The CDR3 sequence is 15 residues long. Germline V CDR1 and CDR2: KGHSH, LQKENI. As DNA, the CDR3 is TGTGCCAGCGAACAAGGGAGCGGGGGCTACAATGAGCAGTTCTTC. Its protein product is CASEQGSGGYNEQFF.

The gene calls are TRBV20-1 and TRBJ2-3, with 12 bases lining up with TRBD2. After removal of 2 bases from V and 0 bases from J, the junction contained 3 bases not matched to a gene. Germline-derived CDR1 and CDR2 are DFQATT and SNEGSKA (reference sequence). The CDR3 is 16 amino acids. The CDR3 region is CSARPSGRVSTDTQYF. The CDR3 DNA reads TGCAGTGCTAGACCTAGCGGGAGGGTTAGCACAGATACGCAGTATTTT.

The V gene is TRBV11-2, the J gene TRBJ2-1; D is unresolved. Germline V gene sequence: CDR1 SGHAT, CDR2 FQNNGV. This CDR3 is built from 11 residues. The germline V and J ends were trimmed by 6 bases and 3 bases, with 3 bases remaining between them. In DNA form, the CDR3 reads TGTGCCAGCAGGGGCTACAATGAGCAGTTCTTC. Amino acid sequence: CASRGYNEQFF.

This clonotype showed up just a few times. The chain links TRBV6-1 to TRBJ2-3, with TRBD1 identical over 8 bases. The CDR3 consists of 14 residues. CDR1 and CDR2 (germline): MNHNS, SASEGT. The junction had 7 bases not matched to a gene; V was cut back by 8 bases and J by 3 bases. For the CDR3, the DNA is TGTGCCAGCGCTGGACAGGGAGGTACAGATACGCAGTATTTT. This codes for CASAGQGGTDTQYF.

This clonotype was detected only once. The gene calls are TRBV19 and TRBJ2-1; 9 bases agree with TRBD2. Trimming at V came to 4 bases and at J to 13 bases, leaving 11 bases not matched to a gene. In germline, CDR1 is LNHDA, CDR2 SQIVND (reference sequence). CDR3 length: 14 residues. The CDR3 sequence is CASSNLAAGGNQFF. In DNA, the CDR3 is TGTGCCAGTAGTAACCTAGCCGCGGGAGGGAATCAGTTCTTC.

V usage is TRBV10-3 and J usage is TRBJ1-2; D remains ambiguous. V lost 0 bases and J 4 bases, leaving 15 bases between the germline ends. Germline V gives CDR1 ENHRY, CDR2 SYGVKD. This CDR3 has 16 residues. The CDR3 spells CAISESSVRQAYGYTF. The CDR3 DNA is TGTGCCATCAGTGAGTCGAGTGTCCGTCAGGCCTATGGCTACACCTTC.

V is TRBV12-3 or TRBV12-4 and J is TRBJ2-2, with D perhaps being TRBD1 or TRBD2 (5 bases each). This CDR3 has 13 amino acids. V gave up 3 bases and J gave up 6 bases, with 8 bases separating them. The CDR3: CASSLMGAGELFF. The CDR3 nucleotides read TGTGCCAGCAGTTTGATGGGGGCCGGGGAGCTGTTTTTT.

The chain links TRBV27 to TRBJ2-3, with 12 positions matching TRBD2. Trimming cost V 4 bases and J 9 bases; bases outside gene matches: 26. Looked up from germline, CDR1 is MNHEY and CDR2 is SMNVEV (reference sequence). CDR3 length: 21 amino acids. This CDR3 reads CASSSLELAGGMSRRRGTQYF. The CDR3, as DNA: TGTGCCAGCAGTTCTTTAGAGCTAGCGGGAGGGATGTCCCGGCGCCGAGGGACGCAGTATTTT.

The rearrangement uses TRBV7-8 and TRBJ2-3, with D possibly matching TRBD2 (5 bases). Looked up from germline, CDR1 is SGHVS and CDR2 is FQNEAQ. The CDR3 totals 15 residues. Trimming left V 7 bases short and J 3 bases short, with 17 bases between. For the CDR3, the DNA is TGTGCCAGCACAGGACTCGAAGGTTGGACAGATACGCAGTATTTT. Amino acid sequence: CASTGLEGWTDTQYF. Using reference TRBV7-8 and TRBJ2-3 for the parts outside the CDR3, the full variable domain is GAGVSQSPRYKVAKRGQDVALRCDPISGHVSLFWYQQALGQGPEFLTYFQNEAQLDKSGLPSDRFFAERPEGSVSTLKIQRTQQEDSAVYLCASTGLEGWTDTQYFGPGTRLTVL.

The chain is built from TRBV7-2 and TRBJ2-1; D not certain. This CDR3 has 15 residues. Germline V gives CDR1 SGHTA, CDR2 FQGNSA. V dropped 0 bases and J dropped 4 bases, with 10 bases sitting between them. CDR3 DNA: TGTGCCAGCAGCTTAGCGTACGGGCCGTACAATGAGCAGTTCTTC. Protein sequence: CASSLAYGPYNEQFF.

This clonotype was seen a handful of times. This chain uses TRBV9 with TRBJ2-3; 11 bases are shared with TRBD2. The CDR3 loop spans 14 amino acids. Germline values: CDR1 SGDLS, CDR2 YYNGEE. Trimming cost V 3 bases and J 3 bases; bases outside gene matches: 0. In DNA, the CDR3 is TGTGCCAGCAGCGGACTAGCGGGGACAGATACGCAGTATTTT. This gives the protein CASSGLAGTDTQYF. The whole variable domain, remainder taken from reference TRBV9 and TRBJ2-3, is DSGVTQTPKHLITATGQRVTLRCSPRSGDLSVYWYQQSLDQGLQFLIQYYNGEERAKGNILERFSAQQFPDLHSELNLSSLELGDSALYFCASSGLAGTDTQYFGPGTRLTVL.

This clonotype was seen a single time. The chain couples TRBV11-2 to TRBJ1-1; weak D call: TRBD1 (6 bases). Trimming removed 5 bases from V and 11 bases from J, with 27 bases in between. There are 16 residues in the CDR3. CDR1 and CDR2 from the germline V gene are SGHAT and FQNNGV. The CDR3 region is CASSTTPNPGGGGAFF. CDR3 coding DNA: TGTGCCAGCAGCACCACACCCAACCCGGGGGGCGGGGGGGCTTTCTTT.